One TCR beta chain is described in this entry. Its antigen remains unidentified. The germline CDR1 and CDR2 sequences are SGHAT and FQNNGV. The CDR3 is made up of 12 amino acids. Trimming stripped 3 bases from V and 6 bases from J, with 9 bases between. The data are from a study of OX40 agonist ivuxolimab in advanced cancers. The overall study: The dose-escalation group included hepatocellular carcinoma, melanoma, renal cell carcinoma and head and neck cancer.

Study findings and constraints: Nonresponders, in some cases, also had low normalized T-cell clonal expansion. Average numbers of expanded clones were greater in CD8+ T cells than in CD4+.

The protocol was immunoSEQ multiplex PCR, while the TCRdb copy is restricted to in-frame clones and leaves out a portion. Of about 12,000 clones listed, 81% are singletons. V usage is TRBV11-2 and J usage is TRBJ2-7, with a weak D call TRBD2 (6 bases). The input for sequencing was CD4+ or CD8+ T cells sorted from blood, taken in a trial of the OX40 agonist ivuxolimab. This TCR was sampled from an adult with an advanced solid tumor such as melanoma, head and neck, liver or kidney cancer. The CDR3 DNA reads as TGTGCCAGCAGCTTGGGGGGAAGCGAGCAGTACTTC. Translation: CASSLGGSEQYF.